This TCR beta chain stems from a study of blood T cell repertoires in COVID-19. Study overall: There were acute and convalescent COVID-19 samples, and they came from the United States, Italy and Spain. Nucleic acid was either cDNA or gDNA, and it came from T cells, B-cell-depleted T cells, or PBMCs.

In the authors' methods: Amplified reference gene primers provided the basis for estimating nucleated cell counts. The protocol was immunoSEQ multiplex PCR, while the TCRdb copy is restricted to in-frame clones and leaves out a portion. That table is the source of V, J and clone size, and D and trimming were worked out from the DNA. The sample lists 70,000 to 100,000 clones, roughly 88% occurring once. J gave up 3 bases and V 7 bases, and 10 bases lay outside the gene matches. CDR3 length: 15 residues. Per the germline V gene, CDR1 is SGHDT and CDR2 is YYEEEE. The sequencing sample was made of peripheral blood. The chain recombines TRBV5-6 with TRBJ2-1; TRBD2 matches at 7 bases. This TCR derives from a human donor in a cohort sampled during active COVID-19. In nucleotides, the CDR3 is TGTGCCAGCGTCTCTAGCGGAGCACTCTACAATGAGCAGTTCTTC. Translating it yields CASVSSGALYNEQFF.